These 18 T cell receptor beta chains were sequenced from one sample in a study of T cell responses to AZD1222 COVID-19 vaccine. TCRdb's table, derived via immunoSEQ multiplex PCR, lists solely in-frame clones and lacks some. This table holds 200,000 to 250,000 clones, more than 85% found once. The input for sequencing was peripheral blood, taken on day 0 of MenACWY control vaccination. The receptors originated from an adult in good health.

The J gene is TRBJ2-1, the V gene TRBV2, with TRBD2 matching 7 bases. The CDR3 runs 15 residues. Germline V gene lookup returns CDR1 SNHLY and CDR2 FYNNEI. V lost 7 bases to trimming and J lost 4 bases; unmatched junction nucleotides: 10. The CDR3 DNA follows: TGTGCCAGCACCACACTAGCGAACCCGTACAATGAGCAGTTCTTC. Its protein product is CASTTLANPYNEQFF.

The chain has TRBV9 and TRBJ1-2; 9 positions match TRBD1. This CDR3 has 14 residues. Germline loops: CDR1 SGDLS, CDR2 YYNGEE. J gave up 4 bases and V 4 bases, and 5 bases lay outside the gene matches. The chain's CDR3 is CASSQGGQGYGYTF. The CDR3 bases are TGTGCCAGCAGCCAGGGGGGACAGGGCTATGGCTACACCTTC.

This chain joins TRBV12-3 or TRBV12-4 and TRBJ1-2; a weak D match, TRBD1 (6 bases). With 5 bases removed from V and 2 bases from J, the gap between germline ends came to 9 bases. This CDR3 has 13 amino acids. The CDR3 spells CASSIDRNYGYTF. The CDR3 DNA sequence: TGTGCCAGCAGTATAGACAGGAACTATGGCTACACCTTC.

The chain employs TRBV7-2 and TRBJ1-6; TRBD1 is a possible D gene (5 bases). V lost 6 bases and J lost 10, with 16 bases in between. Germline lookup yields CDR1 SGHTA and CDR2 FQGNSA. The CDR3 is 14 amino acids. CDR3 sequence (DNA): TGTGCCAGCAGTCTCCAGTTGGGGCGGTCACCCCTCCACTTT. Its translation is CASSLQLGRSPLHF.

CDR3 protein: CSVERLSNTEAFF. The CDR3, as DNA: TGCAGCGTTGAGCGTCTTTCGAACACTGAAGCTTTCTTT. This sequence joins TRBV29-1 and TRBJ1-1, with D uncertain. The CDR3 is 13 residues long. From germline, CDR1 is SQVTM and CDR2 ANQGSEA. Between the trimmed V and J ends, which lost 3 bases and 1 base, there was a span of 9 bases.

The J gene is TRBJ2-1, the V gene TRBV5-6; D might be TRBD1 (6 bases). Germline V gene sequence: CDR1 SGHDT, CDR2 YYEEEE. This CDR3 is 15 amino acids long. The V end lost 4 bases, the J end lost 4 bases, and 15 bases lay between the germline ends. The CDR3: CASSQRGQLYNEQFF. In DNA form, the CDR3 reads TGTGCCAGCAGCCAGAGAGGACAGTTGTACAATGAGCAGTTCTTC.

CDR3 in DNA: TGTGCCAGCAGCTTAGGCGGCATTCCAGGGGATACGCAGTATTTT. Amino acid sequence: CASSLGGIPGDTQYF. The chain combines TRBV7-3 with TRBJ2-3; a weak D match, TRBD1 (5 bases). The CDR3 covers 15 residues. V was pared by 2 bases and J by 6 bases, with 15 bases between. Per the germline V gene, CDR1 is SGHTA and CDR2 is FQGTGA.

V is TRBV18 and J is TRBJ1-5; TRBD1 might be the D (6 bases). The CDR3 covers 15 residues. V was clipped by 4 bases and J by 4 bases, with 14 bases between them. Germline lookup yields CDR1 KGHSH and CDR2 LQKENI. CDR3 protein: CASSRQDRPNQPQHF. Here the CDR3 DNA reads TGTGCCAGCTCACGACAAGACAGGCCAAATCAGCCCCAGCATTTT.

This clone was counted only a few times. The chain recombines TRBV5-4 with TRBJ2-7, with TRBD1 as a possible D gene (6 bases). Germline V CDR1 and CDR2: SGHNT, YYREEE (reference sequence). CDR3 length equals 13 residues. V gave up 3 bases and J gave up 6 bases, with 13 bases separating them. The CDR3, as DNA: TGTGCCAGCAGCTCCACAACAGGGTTCGAGCAGTACTTC. It encodes CASSSTTGFEQYF.

The rearrangement uses TRBV5-1 and TRBJ2-1; TRBD1 aligns across 9 bases. The ends lost 7 bases at V and 6 bases at J; junction bases unmatched: 8. Germline V lookup: CDR1 SGHRS, CDR2 YFSETQ. The CDR3 is made up of 14 amino acids. CDR3 nucleotide sequence: TGCGCCAGCCTTGAACAGGGGGCCGGCAATGAGCAGTTCTTC. Its translation is CASLEQGAGNEQFF.

The chain recombines TRBV27 with TRBJ1-1, with TRBD1 identical over 9 bases. V shed 1 base and J 4 bases; nucleotides not matched to a gene: 7. Germline values: CDR1 MNHEY, CDR2 SMNVEV (reference sequence). The CDR3 runs to 16 residues. The DNA of the CDR3 is TGTGCCAGCAGTTTATTCGGGACAGGGCGTGGCACTGAAGCTTTCTTT. It translates to CASSLFGTGRGTEAFF.

The chain couples TRBV28 to TRBJ1-4; 9 bases align to TRBD1. Trimming cost V 3 bases and J 2 bases; bases outside gene matches: 10. The CDR3 extends over 18 amino acids. From germline, CDR1 is MDHEN and CDR2 SYDVKM. The CDR3 spells CASSFRPGTGPTNEKLFF. The CDR3 DNA follows: TGTGCCAGCAGTTTCCGTCCCGGGACAGGGCCCACTAATGAAAAACTGTTTTTT.

This clone has just one count. V usage is TRBV4-2 and J usage is TRBJ1-4, with D unclear. Germline CDR1 is LGHNA and CDR2 is YNFKEQ. This CDR3 is built from 16 residues. Trimming cost V 4 bases and J 2 bases, with 14 bases left between them. This CDR3 reads CASSRAMAGTNEKLFF. CDR3 coding DNA: TGTGCCAGCAGCCGCGCAATGGCGGGCACTAATGAAAAACTGTTTTTT.

The chain recombines TRBV7-9 with TRBJ1-3; 8 positions agree with TRBD1. Trimming at V came to 5 bases and at J to 0 bases, leaving 3 bases not matched to a gene. Looked up from germline, CDR1 is SEHNR and CDR2 is FQNEAQ (reference sequence). This CDR3 spans 15 amino acids. The CDR3 loop is CASSQTGGSGNTIYF. The CDR3 DNA follows: TGTGCCAGCAGCCAAACAGGGGGCTCTGGAAACACCATATATTTT.

A word on this clone: The same CDR3 also results from other DNA sequences found in this sample. For the CDR3, the DNA is TGTGCCAGCAGCCCGGGACAGGGTTACAATTCACCCCTCCACTTT. Encoded protein: CASSPGQGYNSPLHF. This rearrangement joins TRBV7-6 to TRBJ1-6; 9 bases agree with TRBD1. CDR3 size: 15 residues. V lost 5 bases to trimming and J lost 7 bases; unmatched junction nucleotides: 6. CDR1 SGHVS and CDR2 FNYEAQ come from the germline V gene.

V usage is TRBV5-6 and J usage is TRBJ1-1, with 8 bases lining up with TRBD1. V was clipped by 3 bases and J by 0 bases; unmatched bases: 7. CDR1 is SGHDT, CDR2 YYEEEE, per germline. The CDR3 runs 16 residues. The CDR3 is CASSSSRQGMNTEAFF. CDR3 DNA sequence: TGTGCCAGCAGCTCCAGCCGACAGGGGATGAACACTGAAGCTTTCTTT.

For this clone: Within the sample, other DNA sequences also encode this same CDR3. The chain uses TRBV6-5 and TRBJ1-2; possibly TRBD1 for D (6 bases). The CDR3 contains 13 residues. Between the trimmed V and J ends, which lost 7 bases and 4 bases, there was a span of 13 bases. Per the germline V gene, CDR1 is MNHEY and CDR2 is SVGAGI. The CDR3 DNA reads TGTGCCAGCACCTTAGACAGGCCCTATGGCTACACCTTC. This codes for CASTLDRPYGYTF.

The CDR3 sequence is CASFGWNTGELFF. CDR3 nucleotide sequence: TGTGCCAGCTTCGGGTGGAACACCGGGGAGCTGTTTTTT. The genes are TRBV28 and TRBJ2-2; unclear D gene. Trimming pared 8 bases from V and 1 base from J, leaving 8 bases between. The CDR3 spans 13 residues. The V gene's germline CDR1 is MDHEN and CDR2 SYDVKM.